The 16 T cell receptor beta chains reported below all come from one sample, sequenced in a study of cytomegalovirus exposure and HLA in healthy donors (dated by TCRdb to the late 2010s). Library generation was performed with the immunoSEQ multiplex PCR assay. For the multiplex PCR, a mixture combining 60 forward primers for TCR Vbeta segments and 13 reverse primers for TCR Jbeta segments was used. Imported from immuneACCESS, the table was reduced by TCRdb to in-frame sequences with V and J called. These copies leave out some clones; in studies compared against another copy, an unresolved V gene accounts for under half, and the cause of the remainder is not known. Present in this sample are about 64,000 clones, approximately 70% of which were seen just once. Clones ranked in the top ten supply 12% to 15% of the sample. The material sequenced was PBMCs. The receptors stem from a male donor in good health and CMV-seropositive.

The chain uses TRBV5-1 and TRBJ2-3, with 9 bases identical to TRBD1. The length of the CDR3 is 17 residues. V lost 0 bases to trimming and J lost 1 base; unmatched junction nucleotides: 6. Germline CDR1 is SGHRS and CDR2 is YFSETQ. The CDR3 coding sequence is TGCGCCAGCAGCTTGGTTCCCGGGGACAGGGGCACAGATACGCAGTATTTT. It codes for CASSLVPGDRGTDTQYF.

This chain uses TRBV5-1 with TRBJ2-2, with 12 bases identical to TRBD1. V shed 3 bases and J 9 bases; nucleotides not matched to a gene: 3. Germline V gene data show CDR1 as SGHRS and CDR2 as YFSETQ. The CDR3 runs 14 residues. This chain's CDR3 is CASSWGQGARELFF. The CDR3 nucleotides are TGCGCCAGCAGCTGGGGACAGGGGGCGAGGGAGCTGTTTTTT.

V and J are TRBV2 and TRBJ2-7; D perhaps matches TRBD1 (5 bases). Germline lookup yields CDR1 SNHLY and CDR2 FYNNEI. Between the trimmed V and J ends, which lost 4 bases and 0 bases, there was a span of 10 bases. The CDR3 length is 14 residues. CDR3 nucleotides: TGTGCCAGCAGTGTTCAGGGCAGCTCCTACGAGCAGTACTTC. It yields the protein CASSVQGSSYEQYF. Variable domain in full (rest from reference TRBV2 and TRBJ2-7): EPEVTQTPSHQVTQMGQEVILRCVPISNHLYFYWYRQILGQKVEFLVSFYNNEISEKSEIFDDQFSVERPDGSNFTLKIRSTKLEDSAMYFCASSVQGSSYEQYFGPGTRLTVT.

This clone was picked up a small number of times. The rearrangement links TRBV5-6 to TRBJ1-2; TRBD1 might be the D (5 bases). The V and J ends lost 3 bases and 6 bases respectively, with 9 bases between them. CDR1 is SGHDT and CDR2 is YYEEEE in the germline V gene. The CDR3 sequence is 12 residues long. CDR3 amino acids: CASSWTTDGYTF. The CDR3 DNA is TGTGCCAGCAGCTGGACAACAGATGGCTACACCTTC.

The V gene is TRBV6-5, the J gene TRBJ2-7; D perhaps matches TRBD1 (5 bases). The CDR3 runs to 14 residues. V lost 7 bases and J 3 bases, leaving 16 bases between the germline ends. From germline, CDR1 is MNHEY and CDR2 SVGAGI. The DNA for the CDR3 is TGTGCCAGCAAACCGGACATATGGAGCTACGAGCAGTACTTC. Residues: CASKPDIWSYEQYF.

V and J are TRBV7-8 and TRBJ1-5; TRBD1 matches at 10 bases. The CDR3 has 14 amino acids. V was clipped by 7 bases and J by 3 bases; unmatched bases: 3. Germline V gene data show CDR1 as SGHVS and CDR2 as FQNEAQ. The CDR3 bases are TGTGCCAGCAAGGACAGGGGGTCCAATCAGCCCCAGCATTTT. Protein product: CASKDRGSNQPQHF.

This clone was observed a handful of times. The gene calls are TRBV27 and TRBJ2-2, with 7 bases matching TRBD2. Germline loops: CDR1 MNHEY, CDR2 SMNVEV (reference sequence). V dropped 8 bases and J dropped 6; count of bases not matched to a gene: 15. The CDR3 extends over 16 amino acids. The chain's CDR3 is CASYQRPPGGSGELFF. CDR3 DNA sequence: TGTGCCAGCTATCAAAGACCGCCCGGGGGGTCCGGGGAGCTGTTTTTT.

The rearrangement uses TRBV30 and TRBJ1-5; perhaps TRBD1 as D (6 bases). From germline, CDR1 is GTSNPN and CDR2 SVGIG (reference sequence). The CDR3 totals 17 residues. The V end was cut by 1 base, the J end by 0 bases, with 16 bases between. The DNA of the CDR3 is TGTGCCTGGAGTGGTGGGGGCGGTAGATTTAGCAATCAGCCCCAGCATTTT. Translating it yields CAWSGGGGRFSNQPQHF.

This clone turned up a few times. V is TRBV6-5 and J is TRBJ1-5, with D unclear. Germline V gene sequence: CDR1 MNHEY, CDR2 SVGAGI. CDR3 size: 14 residues. V was clipped by 5 bases and J by 2 bases, with 10 bases between them. The DNA of the CDR3 is TGTGCCAGCAGTGAAGGGAGGGGCAATCAGCCCCAGCATTTT. This encodes CASSEGRGNQPQHF.

This chain joins TRBV12-1 and TRBJ2-7; whether TRBD1, the table's D call, matches the DNA was not checked. TRBV12-1 is listed as a pseudogene. CDR3 size: 17 residues. CDR3 sequence: CASSSTPDREDSYEQYF. Here the CDR3 DNA reads TGTGCCAGCAGCTCCACGCCCGACAGGGAAGACTCCTACGAGCAGTACTTC.

The sample holds a few counts of this clone. V usage is TRBV9 and J usage is TRBJ2-2, with D perhaps TRBD1 (5 bases). V was shortened by 0 bases and J by 6 bases, with 15 bases between the two germline ends. The CDR3 covers 16 residues. Germline assignment: CDR1 SGDLS and CDR2 YYNGEE. DNA for the CDR3: TGTGCCAGCAGCGTAGCACTCACCGAAGGGGCCGGGGAGCTGTTTTTT. It specifies CASSVALTEGAGELFF.

V usage is TRBV18 and J usage is TRBJ2-2, with TRBD2 identical over 9 bases. This CDR3 comprises 17 residues. Trimming at V came to 1 base and at J to 0 bases, leaving 3 bases not matched to a gene. CDR1 KGHSH and CDR2 LQKENI come from the germline V gene. In DNA form, the CDR3 reads TGTGCCAGCTCACCACTAGCGGGGGCCGCGAACACCGGGGAGCTGTTTTTT. Encoded protein: CASSPLAGAANTGELFF.

The CDR3 reads CASSRASGETQYF. The CDR3 coding sequence is TGTGCCAGTAGTAGGGCTAGCGGAGAGACCCAGTACTTC. This rearrangement joins TRBV19 to TRBJ2-5; TRBD2 matches 7 bases. The length of the CDR3 is 13 residues. CDR1 LNHDA and CDR2 SQIVND come from the germline V gene (reference sequence). The junction had 3 bases not matched to a gene; V was cut back by 4 bases and J by 4 bases.

Only a few counts were recorded for this clone. This chain connects TRBV19 to TRBJ2-7, with 11 nucleotides matching TRBD2. V lost 5 bases, J lost 2 bases, and 5 bases stayed unmatched. The length of the CDR3 is 15 residues. CDR1 and CDR2 (germline): LNHDA, SQIVND (reference sequence). The CDR3: CASSVQTSGAYEQYF. CDR3 in DNA: TGTGCCAGTAGTGTGCAGACTAGCGGGGCCTACGAGCAGTACTTC.

The chain has TRBV11-2 and TRBJ2-3, with 9 bases identical to TRBD1. Germline-derived CDR1 and CDR2 are SGHAT and FQNNGV. The J segment lost 2 bases and the V segment lost 7 bases, leaving 10 bases of the junction unmatched. The CDR3 contains 16 residues. The CDR3 region is CASNGGTGRYTDTQYF. The CDR3, as DNA: TGTGCCAGCAATGGCGGGACAGGGCGGTACACAGATACGCAGTATTTT.

The chain links TRBV6-6 to TRBJ2-4; possible D gene TRBD2, 5 bases. This CDR3 region has 14 residues. V lost 5 bases to trimming and J lost 5 bases, with 13 bases between them. The germline CDR1 and CDR2 sequences are MNHNY and SVGAGI (reference sequence). CDR3 DNA: TGTGCCAGCAGTCAAGGAGGCGCACAAAACATTCAGTACTTC. Protein sequence: CASSQGGAQNIQYF.